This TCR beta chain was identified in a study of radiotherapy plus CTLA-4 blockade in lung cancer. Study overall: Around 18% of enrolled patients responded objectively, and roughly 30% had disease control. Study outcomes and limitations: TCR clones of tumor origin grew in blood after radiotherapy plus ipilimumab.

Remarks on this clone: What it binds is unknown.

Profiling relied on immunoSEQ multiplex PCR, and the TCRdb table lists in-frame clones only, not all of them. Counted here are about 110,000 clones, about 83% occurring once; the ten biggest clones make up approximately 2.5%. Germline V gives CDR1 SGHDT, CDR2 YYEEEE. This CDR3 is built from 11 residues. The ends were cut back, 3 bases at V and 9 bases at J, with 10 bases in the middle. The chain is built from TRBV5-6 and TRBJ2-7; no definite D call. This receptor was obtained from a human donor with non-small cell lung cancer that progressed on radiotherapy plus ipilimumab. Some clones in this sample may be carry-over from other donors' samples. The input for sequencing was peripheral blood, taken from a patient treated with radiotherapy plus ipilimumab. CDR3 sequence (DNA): TGTGCCAGCAGCTCCCTAGGGTGGCAGTACTTC. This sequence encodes CASSSLGWQYF.